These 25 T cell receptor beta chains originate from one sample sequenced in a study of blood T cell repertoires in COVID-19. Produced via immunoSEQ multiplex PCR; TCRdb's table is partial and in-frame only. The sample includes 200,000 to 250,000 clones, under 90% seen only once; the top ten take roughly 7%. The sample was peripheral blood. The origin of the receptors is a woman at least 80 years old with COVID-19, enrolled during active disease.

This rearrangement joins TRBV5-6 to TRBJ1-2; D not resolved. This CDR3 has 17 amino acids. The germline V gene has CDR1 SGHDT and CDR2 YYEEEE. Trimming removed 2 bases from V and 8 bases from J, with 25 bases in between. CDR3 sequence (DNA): TGTGCCAGCAGCTTTCGACCAGAGGGCCCTGGATTGTGGGGCTACACCTTC. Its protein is CASSFRPEGPGLWGYTF.

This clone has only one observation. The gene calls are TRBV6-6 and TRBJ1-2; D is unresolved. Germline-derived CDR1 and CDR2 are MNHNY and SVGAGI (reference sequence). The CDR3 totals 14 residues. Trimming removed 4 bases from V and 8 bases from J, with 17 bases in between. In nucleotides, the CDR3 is TGTGCCAGCAGTTCCCCGGGAGCGGAGAGAGGCTACACCTTC. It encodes CASSSPGAERGYTF.

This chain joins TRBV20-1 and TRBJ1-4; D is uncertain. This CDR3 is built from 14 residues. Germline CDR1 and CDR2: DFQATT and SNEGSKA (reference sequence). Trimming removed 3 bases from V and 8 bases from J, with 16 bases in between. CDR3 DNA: TGCAGTGCTAGTGGGCTCGGGGTGCAGGAAAAACTGTTTTTT. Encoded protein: CSASGLGVQEKLFF.

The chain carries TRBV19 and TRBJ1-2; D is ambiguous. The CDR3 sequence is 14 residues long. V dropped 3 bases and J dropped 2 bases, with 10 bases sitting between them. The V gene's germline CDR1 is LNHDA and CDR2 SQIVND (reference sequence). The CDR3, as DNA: TGTGCCAGTAGTATGAGGGAGCTCAACTATGGCTACACCTTC. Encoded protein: CASSMRELNYGYTF. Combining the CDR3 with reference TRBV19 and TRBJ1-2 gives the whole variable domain DGGITQSPKYLFRKEGQNVTLSCEQNLNHDAMYWYRQDPGQGLRLIYYSQIVNDFQKGDIAEGYSVSREKKESFPLTVTSAQKNPTAFYLCASSMRELNYGYTFGSGTRLTVV.

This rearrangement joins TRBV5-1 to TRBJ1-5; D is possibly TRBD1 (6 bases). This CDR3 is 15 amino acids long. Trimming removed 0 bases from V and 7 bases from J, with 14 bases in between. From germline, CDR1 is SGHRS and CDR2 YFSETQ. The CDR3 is CASSLASGGAQPQHF. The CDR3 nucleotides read TGCGCCAGCAGCTTGGCCTCGGGGGGCGCCCAGCCCCAGCATTTT.

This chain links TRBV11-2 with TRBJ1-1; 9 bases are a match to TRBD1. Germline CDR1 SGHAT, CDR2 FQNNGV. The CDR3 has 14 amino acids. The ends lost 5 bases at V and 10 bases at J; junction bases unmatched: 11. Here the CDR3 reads CASSKSAGTGIAFF. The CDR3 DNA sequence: TGTGCCAGCAGCAAATCCGCCGGGACAGGGATAGCTTTCTTT.

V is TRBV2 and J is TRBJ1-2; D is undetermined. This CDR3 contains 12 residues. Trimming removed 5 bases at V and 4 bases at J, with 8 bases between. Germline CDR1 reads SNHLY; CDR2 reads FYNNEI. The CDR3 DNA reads TGTGCCAGCAGTCCGTACACCTATGGCTACACCTTC. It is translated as CASSPYTYGYTF.

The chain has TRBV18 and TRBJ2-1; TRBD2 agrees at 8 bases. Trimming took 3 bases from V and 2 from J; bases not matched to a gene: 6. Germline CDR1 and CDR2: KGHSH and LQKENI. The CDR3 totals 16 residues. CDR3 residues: CASSPTLAGAYNEQFF. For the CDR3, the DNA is TGTGCCAGCTCACCGACCCTAGCGGGCGCCTACAATGAGCAGTTCTTC.

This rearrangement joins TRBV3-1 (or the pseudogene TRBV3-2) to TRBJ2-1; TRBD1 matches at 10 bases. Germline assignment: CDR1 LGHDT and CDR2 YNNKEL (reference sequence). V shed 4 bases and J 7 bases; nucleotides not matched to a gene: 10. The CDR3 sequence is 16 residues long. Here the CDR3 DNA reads TGTGCCAGCAGCCCTACTCTTCCGGGACAGGGGAATGAGCAGTTCTTC. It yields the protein CASSPTLPGQGNEQFF.

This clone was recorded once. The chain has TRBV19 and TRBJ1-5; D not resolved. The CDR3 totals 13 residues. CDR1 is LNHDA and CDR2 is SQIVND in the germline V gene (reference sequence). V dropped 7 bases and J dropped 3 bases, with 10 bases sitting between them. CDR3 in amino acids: CASNFQFNQPQHF. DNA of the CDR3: TGTGCCAGTAATTTCCAGTTCAATCAGCCCCAGCATTTT.

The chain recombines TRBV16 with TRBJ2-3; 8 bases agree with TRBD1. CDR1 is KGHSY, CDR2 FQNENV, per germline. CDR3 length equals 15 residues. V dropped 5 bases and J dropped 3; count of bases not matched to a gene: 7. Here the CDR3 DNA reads TGTGCCAGCAGCGCCCGAGACAGGGGAACAGATACGCAGTATTTT. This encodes CASSARDRGTDTQYF.

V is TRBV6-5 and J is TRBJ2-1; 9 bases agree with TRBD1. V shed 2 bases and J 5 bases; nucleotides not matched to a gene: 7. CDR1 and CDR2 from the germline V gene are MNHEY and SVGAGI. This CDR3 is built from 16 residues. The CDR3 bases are TGTGCCAGCAGTTACGCCGGGACAGGGATTCACAATGAGCAGTTCTTC. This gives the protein CASSYAGTGIHNEQFF.

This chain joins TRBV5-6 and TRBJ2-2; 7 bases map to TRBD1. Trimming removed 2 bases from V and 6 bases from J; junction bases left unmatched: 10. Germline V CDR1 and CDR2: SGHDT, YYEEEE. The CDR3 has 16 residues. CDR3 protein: CASSFPGQKKSGELFF. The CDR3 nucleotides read TGTGCCAGCAGCTTTCCGGGACAGAAAAAGTCCGGGGAGCTGTTTTTT.

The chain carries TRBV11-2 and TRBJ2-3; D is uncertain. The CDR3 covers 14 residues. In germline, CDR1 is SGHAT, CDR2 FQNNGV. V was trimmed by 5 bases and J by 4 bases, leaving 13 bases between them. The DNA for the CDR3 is TGTGCCAGCAGCCGCAGGTGGGCCCCAGATACGCAGTATTTT. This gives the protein CASSRRWAPDTQYF.

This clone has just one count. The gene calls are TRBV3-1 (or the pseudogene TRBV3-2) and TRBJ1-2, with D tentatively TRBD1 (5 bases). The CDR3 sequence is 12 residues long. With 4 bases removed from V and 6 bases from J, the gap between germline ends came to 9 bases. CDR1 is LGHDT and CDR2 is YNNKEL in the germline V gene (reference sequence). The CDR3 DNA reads TGTGCCAGCAGCCTCCGACAGCATGGCTACACCTTC. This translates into CASSLRQHGYTF.

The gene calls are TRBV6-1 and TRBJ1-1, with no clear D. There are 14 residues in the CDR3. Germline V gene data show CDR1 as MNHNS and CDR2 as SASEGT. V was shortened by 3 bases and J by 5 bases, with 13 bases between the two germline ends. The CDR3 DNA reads TGTGCCAGCAGTGAGAGATGGTCGGGGACTGAAGCTTTCTTT. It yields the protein CASSERWSGTEAFF.

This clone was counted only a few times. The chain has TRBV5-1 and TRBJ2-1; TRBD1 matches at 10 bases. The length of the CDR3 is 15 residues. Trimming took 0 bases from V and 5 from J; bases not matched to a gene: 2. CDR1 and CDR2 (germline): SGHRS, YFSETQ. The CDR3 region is CASSLAGTGDNEQFF. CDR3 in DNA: TGCGCCAGCAGCTTGGCCGGGACAGGGGACAATGAGCAGTTCTTC.

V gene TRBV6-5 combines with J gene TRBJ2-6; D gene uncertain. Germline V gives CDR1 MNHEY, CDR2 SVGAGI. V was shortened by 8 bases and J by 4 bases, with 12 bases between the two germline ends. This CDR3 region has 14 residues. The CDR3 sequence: CASVRVYGANVLTF. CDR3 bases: TGTGCCAGCGTCCGGGTATACGGGGCCAACGTCCTGACTTTC.

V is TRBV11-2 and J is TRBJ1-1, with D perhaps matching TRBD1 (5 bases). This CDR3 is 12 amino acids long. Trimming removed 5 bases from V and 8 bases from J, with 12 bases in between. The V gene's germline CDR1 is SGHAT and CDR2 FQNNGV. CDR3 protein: CASSRQGLEAFF. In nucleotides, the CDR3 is TGTGCCAGCAGCCGGCAGGGTCTAGAAGCTTTCTTT.

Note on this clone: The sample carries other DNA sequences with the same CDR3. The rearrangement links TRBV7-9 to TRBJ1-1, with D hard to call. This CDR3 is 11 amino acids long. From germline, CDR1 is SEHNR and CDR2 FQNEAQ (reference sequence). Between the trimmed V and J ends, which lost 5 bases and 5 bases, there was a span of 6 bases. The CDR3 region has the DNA TGTGCCAGCAGCCGCGGGACTGAAGCTTTCTTT. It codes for CASSRGTEAFF.

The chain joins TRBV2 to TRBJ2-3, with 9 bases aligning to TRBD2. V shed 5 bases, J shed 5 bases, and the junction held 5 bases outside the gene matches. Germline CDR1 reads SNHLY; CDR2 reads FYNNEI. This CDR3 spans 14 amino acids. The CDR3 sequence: CASSQGLAVDTQYF. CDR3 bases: TGTGCCAGCAGTCAGGGACTAGCAGTAGATACGCAGTATTTT.

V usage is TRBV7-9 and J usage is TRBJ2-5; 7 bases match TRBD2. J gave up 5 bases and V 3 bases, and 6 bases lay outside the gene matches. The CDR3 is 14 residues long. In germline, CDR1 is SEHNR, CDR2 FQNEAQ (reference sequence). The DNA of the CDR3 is TGTGCCAGCAGCTTTCGGGCGGGGGTGGAGACCCAGTACTTC. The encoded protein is CASSFRAGVETQYF.

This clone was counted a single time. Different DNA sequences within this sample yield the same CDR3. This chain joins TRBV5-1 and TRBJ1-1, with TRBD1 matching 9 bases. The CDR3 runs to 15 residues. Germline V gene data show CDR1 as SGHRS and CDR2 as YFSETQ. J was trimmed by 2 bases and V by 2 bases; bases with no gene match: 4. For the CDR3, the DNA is TGCGCCAGCAGCTTTTTGGGACAGGGAAACACTGAAGCTTTCTTT. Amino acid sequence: CASSFLGQGNTEAFF.

Written as DNA, the CDR3 is TGTGCCAGCAGCCAAGGTCGGACAGGCTCAAACGGAAAACTGTTTTTT. This encodes CASSQGRTGSNGKLFF. The V gene is TRBV3-1 (or the pseudogene TRBV3-2), the J gene TRBJ1-4, with TRBD1 identical over 7 bases. The ends lost 1 base at V and 10 bases at J; junction bases unmatched: 12. CDR3 length equals 16 residues. Germline V lookup: CDR1 LGHDT, CDR2 YNNKEL (reference sequence).

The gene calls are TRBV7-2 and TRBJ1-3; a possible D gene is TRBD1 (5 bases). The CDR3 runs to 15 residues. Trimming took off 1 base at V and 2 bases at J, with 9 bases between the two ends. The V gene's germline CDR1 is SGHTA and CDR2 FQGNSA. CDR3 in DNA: TGTGCCAGCAGCTTAGAAGGGGCCACTGGAAACACCATATATTTT. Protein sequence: CASSLEGATGNTIYF. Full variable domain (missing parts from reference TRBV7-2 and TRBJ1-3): GAGVSQSPSNKVTEKGKDVELRCDPISGHTALYWYRQSLGQGLEFLIYFQGNSAPDKSGLPSDRFSAERTGGSVSTLTIQRTQQEDSAVYLCASSLEGATGNTIYFGEGSWLTVV.